This T cell receptor (beta chain) came from a study of blood T cells in healthy people across ages. CDR1 SGHKS and CDR2 YYEKEE come from the germline V gene (reference sequence). V was trimmed by 1 base and J by 0 bases, leaving 19 bases between them. The CDR3 has 18 residues. It was with a sample-barcoded 5' primer and a J-beta primer mix that a second PCR of roughly 7 to 12 cycles was run. TCRdb called the 5' RACE reads again in MiXCR, with one record for every CDR3 protein. The table lists more than 800,000 distinct CDR3 sequences, more than 25% of them singletons, with around 15% in the top ten. Material: blood. J is TRBJ1-1 and V is TRBV5-5; D perhaps matches TRBD1 (5 bases). The sequence derives from a woman of 80 years or more in good health. The CDR3 DNA sequence: TGTGCCAGCAGCTTGTTATTCAGTTTTGGGGGAATGAACACTGAAGCTTTCTTT. Translating gives CASSLLFSFGGMNTEAFF.